Below, 14 T cell receptor beta chains from the same sample are listed, as sequenced in a study of blood T cell repertoires in COVID-19 (dated by TCRdb to about 2020). Receptors were amplified or captured by the immunoSEQ multiplex PCR assay. TCRdb provides this immuneACCESS table in a form limited to in-frame rearrangements. Some clones are lacking; in checked studies, under half of them reflect an unresolved V gene, and why the rest are absent is not known. Within this sample are approximately 28,000 clones, with 90% to 95% of them counted one time only. The ten largest make up approximately 0.78% of the sample. Sample: peripheral blood. Every receptor here comes from a woman in her 70s with COVID-19, enrolled during active disease.

The rearrangement uses TRBV9 and TRBJ2-1; tentative D call: TRBD2 (5 bases). Germline V lookup: CDR1 SGDLS, CDR2 YYNGEE. The CDR3 totals 15 residues. V was clipped by 0 bases and J by 9 bases, with 16 bases between them. The CDR3 nucleotides read TGTGCCAGCAGCGTAGGGAGGAGTCCGTCCACTGAGCAGTTCTTC. Protein: CASSVGRSPSTEQFF.

In its sample, this clone was seen once. The chain joins TRBV15 to TRBJ2-3; 10 nucleotides agree with TRBD1. Looked up from germline, CDR1 is LNHNV and CDR2 is YYDKDF (reference sequence). CDR3 size: 17 residues. Unmatched junction bases numbered 7, after V lost 2 bases and J lost 2 bases. The CDR3 bases are TGTGCCACCAGCAGATCCAGACAGGGGGCTTACACAGATACGCAGTATTTT. Translated: CATSRSRQGAYTDTQYF.

CDR3 loop: CASSSKGSHEQYF. The CDR3 nucleotides read TGTGCCAGTAGTAGCAAGGGGTCTCACGAGCAGTACTTC. The chain is built from TRBV19 and TRBJ2-7; a possible D gene is TRBD1 (5 bases). Trimming took 4 bases from V and 5 from J, leaving 12 bases between them. Germline values: CDR1 LNHDA, CDR2 SQIVND (reference sequence). The CDR3 loop spans 13 amino acids.

V usage is TRBV30 and J usage is TRBJ1-4, with 7 bases aligning to TRBD1. The CDR3 has 14 residues. Unmatched junction bases numbered 3, after V lost 0 bases and J lost 5 bases. CDR1 and CDR2 (germline): GTSNPN, SVGIG (reference sequence). The CDR3 reads CAWSVRGGNEKLFF. The CDR3 DNA reads as TGTGCCTGGAGTGTACGAGGGGGCAATGAAAAACTGTTTTTT.

The chain joins TRBV18 to TRBJ2-5, with 8 bases lining up with TRBD1. Per germline, CDR1 KGHSH and CDR2 LQKENI. V gave up 3 bases and J gave up 2 bases; unmatched junction bases: 5. CDR3 size: 15 residues. CDR3 loop: CASSPQGARQETQYF. The CDR3 DNA is TGTGCCAGCTCACCTCAGGGGGCGCGACAAGAGACCCAGTACTTC. The full variable domain, completed using reference TRBV18 and TRBJ2-5, is NAGVMQNPRHLVRRRGQEARLRCSPMKGHSHVYWYRQLPEEGLKFMVYLQKENIIDESGMPKERFSAEFPKEGPSILRIQQVVRGDSAAYFCASSPQGARQETQYFGPGTRLLVL.

The chain is built from TRBV6-5 and TRBJ1-1; tentative D call: TRBD1 (5 bases). V gave up 8 bases and J gave up 4 bases, with 20 bases separating them. The CDR3 spans 15 residues. Germline loops: CDR1 MNHEY, CDR2 SVGAGI. Written as DNA, the CDR3 is TGTGCCAGCTCCCGGGGGGTTCCGTCCGTCACTGAAGCTTTCTTT. Translated, it gives CASSRGVPSVTEAFF.

This rearrangement joins TRBV19 to TRBJ1-5; maybe TRBD1 (6 bases). The CDR3 spans 15 residues. Germline lookup yields CDR1 LNHDA and CDR2 SQIVND (reference sequence). Trimming left V 3 bases short and J 5 bases short, with 14 bases between. In nucleotides, the CDR3 is TGTGCCAGTAGTATCGAGGCAGGGGTATATCAGCCCCAGCATTTT. It yields the protein CASSIEAGVYQPQHF.

This clone has just a few counts. V usage is TRBV4-3 and J usage is TRBJ2-1; 10 positions agree with TRBD2. This CDR3 region has 16 residues. With 1 base clipped from V and 10 bases from J, the junction kept 10 bases outside the gene matches. Germline V lookup: CDR1 LGHNA, CDR2 YSLEER. CDR3 DNA sequence: TGCGCCAGCAGCCAAGGGGTAAGCGGGAGGGCCAGCGAGCAGTTCTTC. Its protein is CASSQGVSGRASEQFF.

The chain employs TRBV4-1 and TRBJ2-5; a weak D match, TRBD2 (6 bases). CDR1 and CDR2 from the germline V gene are MGHRA and YSYEKL. CDR3 size: 14 residues. V lost 5 bases to trimming and J lost 4 bases, with 14 bases between them. The CDR3: CASSSLAVGETQYF. The CDR3 DNA sequence: TGCGCCAGCAGCTCATTAGCGGTTGGAGAGACCCAGTACTTC.

The rearrangement uses TRBV5-8 and TRBJ2-2; 8 bases fit TRBD1. Per germline, CDR1 SGHTS and CDR2 YDEGEE. The V and J ends lost 1 base and 4 bases, in that order; junction bases with no gene match: 3. The CDR3 is 15 residues long. The CDR3 DNA is TGTGCCAGCAGCTTGTTCCAGGGGGCCACCGGGGAGCTGTTTTTT. As protein: CASSLFQGATGELFF.

This sequence joins TRBV3-1 (or the pseudogene TRBV3-2) and TRBJ2-5; D is possibly TRBD2 (5 bases). Germline-derived CDR1 and CDR2 are LGHDT and YNNKEL (reference sequence). The CDR3 length is 17 residues. The V and J ends lost 5 bases and 5 bases respectively, with 24 bases between them. CDR3 nucleotide sequence: TGTGCCAGCAGCAAAAAGCAGCGGAGCAGTCGCGGTGAGACCCAGTACTTC. Amino acid sequence: CASSKKQRSSRGETQYF.

The chain carries TRBV5-1 and TRBJ1-6; 9 bases fit TRBD1. Trimming at V came to 3 bases and at J to 10 bases, leaving 8 bases not matched to a gene. This CDR3 has 15 amino acids. Germline V gives CDR1 SGHRS, CDR2 YFSETQ. The CDR3 sequence is CASSWGQGKTSPLHF. The CDR3 DNA sequence: TGCGCCAGCAGCTGGGGACAGGGTAAAACGTCACCCCTCCACTTT.

The chain uses TRBV28 and TRBJ2-1; 7 bases agree with TRBD2. Germline trimming cut 5 bases from V and 2 bases from J; bases unmatched to any gene: 3. In germline, CDR1 is MDHEN, CDR2 SYDVKM. CDR3 length: 14 residues. DNA of the CDR3: TGTGCCAGCAGTCAAGGACTAGCCTACAATGAGCAGTTCTTC. Protein product: CASSQGLAYNEQFF.

The chain employs TRBV19 and TRBJ2-5; 10 nucleotides line up with TRBD1. Trimming took 4 bases from V and 5 from J; bases not matched to a gene: 7. This CDR3 spans 15 amino acids. Germline values: CDR1 LNHDA, CDR2 SQIVND (reference sequence). For the CDR3, the DNA is TGTGCCAGTAGTAGTGACAGGGGGCTTGGGGAGACCCAGTACTTC. As protein: CASSSDRGLGETQYF.